This passage covers 32 T cell receptor beta chains from one sample sequenced in a study of T-cell memory formation after mild COVID-19. TCRdb redid the calling of the 5' RACE reads with MiXCR, one entry per CDR3 protein. This table has 150,000 to 200,000 distinct CDR3 sequences, roughly 14% appearing once. The sample comprised PBMCs or a T cell subset sorted from them (not recorded which). The receptors originated from an adult woman who had mild COVID-19 (a few samples of this study predate the infection). Cell type and time point are not known.

CDR3 in DNA: TGCAGCGTTGTTGTCAGGGGGCTCACTAACTATGGCTACACCTTC. Translation gives CSVVVRGLTNYGYTF. The rearrangement joins TRBV29-1 to TRBJ1-2, with TRBD1 matching over 8 bases. This CDR3 spans 15 amino acids. Losses at the gene ends were 4 bases for V and 0 bases for J; bases not matched to a gene: 7. Germline CDR1 is SQVTM and CDR2 is ANQGSEA.

This clonotype was seen a few times. V gene TRBV12-3 or TRBV12-4 combines with J gene TRBJ1-1; D gene ambiguous. V gave up 6 bases and J gave up 0 bases, with 14 bases separating them. The CDR3 consists of 15 residues. CDR3: CASRPDGRLNTEAFF. DNA for the CDR3: TGTGCCAGCAGGCCCGACGGACGGTTGAACACTGAAGCTTTCTTT.

This clonotype was observed a few times. The rearrangement uses TRBV12-3 or TRBV12-4 and TRBJ2-5; D could derive from TRBD1 or TRBD2 (5 bases each). Trimming removed 6 bases from V and 1 base from J, with 12 bases in between. This CDR3 comprises 14 residues. The CDR3 coding sequence is TGTGCCAGCAGGCCCGGGGCGTTCCAAGAGACCCAGTACTTC. Protein: CASRPGAFQETQYF.

The chain has TRBV10-3 and TRBJ2-3, with 8 nucleotides matching TRBD1. The germline CDR1 and CDR2 sequences are ENHRY and SYGVKD. CDR3 size: 13 residues. V shed 10 bases and J 3 bases; nucleotides not matched to a gene: 6. The CDR3 bases are TGTGCCACCAGGGGGCCTGGGACAGATACGCAGTATTTT. The encoded protein is CATRGPGTDTQYF.

This chain joins TRBV7-6 and TRBJ1-2; a possible D gene is TRBD1 (5 bases). V was cut by 5 bases and J by 4 bases, with 11 bases left in between. CDR1 and CDR2 from the germline V gene are SGHVS and FNYEAQ. The CDR3 extends over 13 amino acids. The CDR3 spells CASSLPRAYGYTF. Written as DNA, the CDR3 is TGTGCCAGCAGCCTACCCAGGGCCTATGGCTACACCTTC.

CDR3 sequence (DNA): TGTGCCAGCAGTTTAGGAACCGAGCAGTACTTC. This gives the protein CASSLGTEQYF. The V call is TRBV12-3 or TRBV12-4, the J call TRBJ2-7; D is unresolved. V lost 1 base to trimming and J lost 6 bases, with 4 bases between them. The CDR3 extends over 11 amino acids.

In this sample, this clonotype turned up a few times. The V and J genes are TRBV29-1 and TRBJ2-7, with D hard to call. The CDR3 length is 14 residues. In germline, CDR1 is SQVTM, CDR2 ANQGSEA. Deletions cut 3 bases from V and 5 bases from J, with 17 bases between. The CDR3 protein is CSVESLSLQDEQYF. For the CDR3, the DNA is TGCAGCGTTGAGAGTCTGTCGTTGCAGGACGAGCAGTACTTC.

This clonotype turned up a few times. The chain joins TRBV7-2 to TRBJ2-3; 9 bases line up with TRBD2. Germline loops: CDR1 SGHTA, CDR2 FQGNSA. Trimming took 4 bases from V and 2 from J; bases not matched to a gene: 16. The length of the CDR3 is 19 residues. The CDR3 nucleotides read TGTGCCAGCAGCTCCAAGAAGGTAGCGGGGGCCTCCCTCACAGATACGCAGTATTTT. This encodes CASSSKKVAGASLTDTQYF.

This clonotype was counted once. The chain has TRBV6-6 and TRBJ1-1; possibly TRBD1 for D (5 bases). From germline, CDR1 is MNHNY and CDR2 SVGAGI (reference sequence). V lost 8 bases and J lost 7, with 11 bases in between. This CDR3 has 11 residues. As DNA, the CDR3 is TGTGCCAGCGGGGGACTAGGTGAAGCTTTCTTT. Translation: CASGGLGEAFF.

The chain employs TRBV7-6 and TRBJ2-6; the D gene could be TRBD1 or TRBD2 (5 bases each). Germline V gene lookup returns CDR1 SGHVS and CDR2 FNYEAQ. Trimming cost V 8 bases and J 0 bases, with 11 bases left between them. This CDR3 is 15 amino acids long. The CDR3 bases are TGTGCCAGCTCAAGAGGGACCTCTGGGGCCAACGTCCTGACTTTC. The encoded protein is CASSRGTSGANVLTF.

Concerning this clonotype: The junction shows a germline mismatch at one end, possibly a read error. The rearrangement joins TRBV7-2 to TRBJ1-1; D unclear. The CDR3 loop spans 13 amino acids. Germline V CDR1 and CDR2: SGHTA, FQGNSA. The CDR3 sequence is CASSFHLNAEAFF. CDR3 bases: TGTGCCAGCAGCTTCCACTTGAACGCTGAAGCTTTCTTT.

This clonotype occurred many times. This sequence joins TRBV12-3 or TRBV12-4 and TRBJ2-1, with 12 bases aligning to TRBD2. V lost 4 bases to trimming and J lost 7 bases; unmatched junction nucleotides: 5. This CDR3 region has 15 residues. CDR3: CASSWTSGALNEQFF. DNA for the CDR3: TGTGCCAGCAGTTGGACTAGCGGGGCCTTAAATGAGCAGTTCTTC.

This chain joins TRBV29-1 and TRBJ2-7; 9 nucleotides align to TRBD2. The V gene end was trimmed by 4 bases and the J gene end by 2 bases; junction bases not matched to a gene: 3. This CDR3 contains 13 residues. CDR1 is SQVTM and CDR2 is ANQGSEA in the germline V gene. The CDR3 loop reads CSVGASGAYEQYF. In nucleotides, the CDR3 is TGCAGCGTTGGGGCTAGCGGGGCCTACGAGCAGTACTTC.

The chain has TRBV5-1 and TRBJ2-1, with 7 bases fitting TRBD2. Trimming took 3 bases from V and 9 from J; bases not matched to a gene: 3. The V gene's germline CDR1 is SGHRS and CDR2 YFSETQ. The CDR3 spans 12 residues. The CDR3 sequence: CASSSTSSEQFF. The CDR3 nucleotides are TGCGCCAGCAGCTCGACTAGCAGTGAGCAGTTCTTC.

The J gene is TRBJ2-1, the V gene TRBV12-3 or TRBV12-4; the match to TRBD2 covers 8 bases. Losses at the gene ends were 9 bases for V and 10 bases for J; bases not matched to a gene: 8. The CDR3 has 12 amino acids. This CDR3 is CASARGVNEQFF. Written as DNA, the CDR3 is TGTGCCAGTGCGCGGGGGGTAAACGAGCAGTTCTTC.

This clonotype was observed many times. The chain has TRBV7-8 and TRBJ2-7; no clear D gene. Between the trimmed V and J ends, which lost 7 bases and 3 bases, there was a span of 10 bases. This CDR3 region has 12 residues. Looked up from germline, CDR1 is SGHVS and CDR2 is FQNEAQ. CDR3 coding DNA: TGTGCCAGCACCCGAACCCTCTACGAGCAGTACTTC. Its translation: CASTRTLYEQYF.

This clonotype has only a few counts. The rearrangement links TRBV20-1 to TRBJ2-1, with 11 nucleotides matching TRBD2. Germline loops: CDR1 DFQATT, CDR2 SNEGSKA (reference sequence). This CDR3 comprises 16 residues. The junction had 16 bases not matched to a gene; V was cut back by 5 bases and J by 10 bases. Written as DNA, the CDR3 is TGCAGTGCTCGAATAACTAGCGGGGGCACCTCAGGGGAGCAGTTCTTC. Its translation: CSARITSGGTSGEQFF.

V is TRBV4-3 and J is TRBJ2-3; 9 bases match TRBD2. Losses at the gene ends were 0 bases for V and 5 bases for J; bases not matched to a gene: 9. Per the germline V gene, CDR1 is LGHNA and CDR2 is YSLEER. The CDR3 covers 17 residues. Here the CDR3 DNA reads TGCGCCAGCAGCCAAGATCCCGCGGGAGGGCCTGAAGATACGCAGTATTTT. It yields the protein CASSQDPAGGPEDTQYF.

In its sample, this clonotype was seen a few times. The V call is TRBV7-2, the J call TRBJ2-1, with D possibly TRBD1 on 5 matching bases. Germline V gene data show CDR1 as SGHTA and CDR2 as FQGNSA. Trimming took 5 bases from V and 0 from J, leaving 11 bases between them. The CDR3 spans 15 residues. The CDR3 region is CASSLRQSSYNEQFF. CDR3 DNA sequence: TGTGCCAGCAGCCTCCGACAGAGCTCCTACAATGAGCAGTTCTTC.

There are a few counts of this clonotype. The chain has TRBV20-1 and TRBJ1-1; D unresolved. Germline V gene sequence: CDR1 DFQATT, CDR2 SNEGSKA (reference sequence). Trimming shortened V by 0 bases and J by 0 bases, and 14 bases separated the two germline ends. The CDR3 covers 16 residues. The CDR3 DNA reads TGCAGTGCTAGAGACGCCCTCAGTTGGGTGAACACTGAAGCTTTCTTT. This gives the protein CSARDALSWVNTEAFF.

This clonotype turned up a few times. CDR3 sequence (DNA): TGTGCCAGCAGCTTGTGGTCCTACGAGCAGTACTTC. Translated: CASSLWSYEQYF. This rearrangement joins TRBV5-5 to TRBJ2-7; D unclear. Germline V gene lookup returns CDR1 SGHKS and CDR2 YYEKEE (reference sequence). Between the trimmed V and J ends, which lost 1 base and 1 base, there was a span of 3 bases. The CDR3 has 12 amino acids.

J is TRBJ1-2 and V is TRBV7-9, with D unclear. Germline assignment: CDR1 SEHNR and CDR2 FQNEAQ (reference sequence). The CDR3 is made up of 11 amino acids. Between the trimmed V and J ends, which lost 8 bases and 2 bases, there was a span of 6 bases. The CDR3 DNA reads as TGTGCCAGCGAGGCGAACTATGGCTACACCTTC. Amino acid sequence: CASEANYGYTF.

A few counts support this clonotype. J is TRBJ1-1 and V is TRBV5-1; 7 bases match TRBD1. Per germline, CDR1 SGHRS and CDR2 YFSETQ. Trimming took 0 bases from V and 3 from J; bases not matched to a gene: 2. This CDR3 is 14 amino acids long. In DNA form, the CDR3 reads TGCGCCAGCAGCTTGGAGGGACAGTACACTGAAGCTTTCTTT. Protein: CASSLEGQYTEAFF.

This clonotype was counted only a few times. The chain recombines TRBV12-3 or TRBV12-4 with TRBJ1-2; possibly TRBD1 for D (6 bases). The CDR3 length is 15 residues. The V end lost 8 bases, the J end lost 8 bases, and 24 bases lay between the germline ends. CDR3 protein: CASPNPDQGSGGYTF. The CDR3 nucleotides are TGTGCCAGCCCTAACCCGGATCAGGGGAGCGGAGGCTACACCTTC.

The chain employs TRBV7-8 and TRBJ2-3; 11 bases are shared with TRBD2. The CDR3 runs 16 residues. V lost 8 bases to trimming and J lost 6 bases; unmatched junction nucleotides: 13. Germline-derived CDR1 and CDR2 are SGHVS and FQNEAQ. CDR3 in DNA: TGTGCCAGCTTAGGAGTAGCGGGAGGGCTCGGGGATACGCAGTATTTT. Its translation: CASLGVAGGLGDTQYF.

For the CDR3, the DNA is TGTGCCAGCAGCCCCCCGGGACTAGTAGGGTACAATGAGCAGTTCTTC. Translation gives CASSPPGLVGYNEQFF. The chain uses TRBV11-2 and TRBJ2-1; 8 bases fit TRBD2. Germline assignment: CDR1 SGHAT and CDR2 FQNNGV. This CDR3 contains 16 residues. V lost 5 bases to trimming and J lost 4 bases; unmatched junction nucleotides: 10.

In its sample, this clonotype was seen a few times. The rearrangement uses TRBV1 and TRBJ2-3; the table's D gene call, TRBD2, was not cross checked with the DNA. TRBV1 is described as a pseudogene. The CDR3 sequence is 18 residues long. The CDR3 sequence is CTSRSGPGTSGRTDTQYF. The CDR3, as DNA: TGCACCAGCAGATCGGGACCGGGGACTAGCGGTCGCACAGATACGCAGTATTTT.

This clonotype was detected only a few times. The chain recombines TRBV29-1 with TRBJ1-1; TRBD1 might be the D (5 bases). Looked up from germline, CDR1 is SQVTM and CDR2 is ANQGSEA. The V and J ends lost 0 bases and 4 bases respectively, with 12 bases between them. This CDR3 is 14 amino acids long. CDR3: CSVEDWDLSTEAFF. CDR3 in DNA: TGCAGCGTTGAAGATTGGGACCTGAGCACTGAAGCTTTCTTT.

The table lists this clonotype with many counts. The chain's CDR3 is CASSLGRSSGSNEQFF. DNA of the CDR3: TGTGCCAGCAGCTTGGGCCGGTCTAGCGGGAGCAATGAGCAGTTCTTC. The V and J genes are TRBV7-2 and TRBJ2-1; 10 nucleotides align to TRBD2. J was trimmed by 6 bases and V by 3 bases; bases with no gene match: 8. The CDR3 is made up of 16 amino acids. Germline V gives CDR1 SGHTA, CDR2 FQGNSA.

This clonotype occurred a few times. Here the CDR3 reads CASSEIASYEQYF. Written as DNA, the CDR3 is TGTGCCAGCAGTGAGATAGCGTCCTACGAGCAGTACTTC. The chain couples TRBV6-2 or TRBV6-3 to TRBJ2-7, with a weak D call TRBD2 (5 bases). Germline lookup yields CDR1 MNHEY and CDR2 SVGEGT. This CDR3 region has 13 residues. The V end lost 5 bases, the J end lost 1 base, and 9 bases lay between the germline ends.

This clonotype was found a few times. The rearrangement links TRBV7-2 to TRBJ2-1; 10 positions agree with TRBD2. The CDR3 contains 16 residues. CDR1 is SGHTA, CDR2 FQGNSA, per germline. V lost 4 bases to trimming and J lost 0 bases; unmatched junction nucleotides: 3. DNA for the CDR3: TGTGCCAGCAGCTCAGCGGGGGGGAGCTCCTACAATGAGCAGTTCTTC. Its translation: CASSSAGGSSYNEQFF.

The genes are TRBV4-1 and TRBJ1-4; D uncertain. Deletions cut 0 bases from V and 0 bases from J, with 2 bases between. CDR1 and CDR2 from the germline V gene are MGHRA and YSYEKL. This CDR3 has 14 amino acids. The CDR3 loop is CASSQDATNEKLFF. CDR3 nucleotides: TGCGCCAGCAGCCAAGATGCAACTAATGAAAAACTGTTTTTT.